Listed here is a single T cell receptor (beta chain). The CDR3 consists of 16 residues. CDR1 is SGHTA, CDR2 FQGTGA, per germline. The J segment lost 1 base and the V segment lost 4 bases, leaving 3 bases of the junction unmatched. The sample comes from a study of technical replicates of blood from several donors. The data were produced by immunoSEQ multiplex PCR, yet TCRdb's version contains in-frame clones alone and is incomplete. Among around 78,000 clones listed, roughly 94% were seen once. The sequence derives from a human donor in good health. Sample: T cells isolated from PBMCs. The rearrangement uses TRBV7-3 and TRBJ1-3, with 11 bases lining up with TRBD1. The CDR3 loop is CASSSGTGGSGNTIYF. The CDR3 DNA reads as TGTGCCAGCAGCTCCGGGACAGGGGGATCTGGAAACACCATATATTTT.